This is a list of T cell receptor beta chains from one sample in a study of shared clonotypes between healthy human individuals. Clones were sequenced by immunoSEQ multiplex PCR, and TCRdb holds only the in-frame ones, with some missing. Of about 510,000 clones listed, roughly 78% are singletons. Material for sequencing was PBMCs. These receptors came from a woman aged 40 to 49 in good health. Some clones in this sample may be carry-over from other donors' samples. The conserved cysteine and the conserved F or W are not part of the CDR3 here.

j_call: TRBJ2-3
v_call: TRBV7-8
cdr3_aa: ASSLRGPTDTQY

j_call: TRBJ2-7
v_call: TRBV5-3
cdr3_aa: ARSPVSSYEQY

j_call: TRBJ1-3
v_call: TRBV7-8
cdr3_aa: ASSTRTGGSGNTIY

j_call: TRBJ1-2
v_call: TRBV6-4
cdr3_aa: ASSAGRTYGYT

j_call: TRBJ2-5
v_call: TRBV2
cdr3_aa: ASSEPGVYQETQY

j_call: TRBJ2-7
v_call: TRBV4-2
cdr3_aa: ASSQEVAGSYEQY

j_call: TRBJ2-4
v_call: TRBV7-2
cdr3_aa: ASSQESGSIIFAKNIQY

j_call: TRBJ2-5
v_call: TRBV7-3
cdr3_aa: ASSLNGGSEETQY

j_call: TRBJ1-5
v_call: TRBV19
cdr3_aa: ASRGPGTNQPQH

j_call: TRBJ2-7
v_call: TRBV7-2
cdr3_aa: ASSSGQGREQY

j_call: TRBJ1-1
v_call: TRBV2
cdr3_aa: ASRGSRGVNTEAF

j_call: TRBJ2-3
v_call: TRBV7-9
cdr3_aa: ASSLGLAGEDTQY

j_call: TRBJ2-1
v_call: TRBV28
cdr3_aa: ASRKRVGLAGPEPYNEQF

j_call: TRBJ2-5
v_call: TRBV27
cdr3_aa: ASSWGTGSGEETQY

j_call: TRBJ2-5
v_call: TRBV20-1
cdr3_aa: SATPSETQY

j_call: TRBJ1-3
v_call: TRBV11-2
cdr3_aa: ASSPGASGNTIY

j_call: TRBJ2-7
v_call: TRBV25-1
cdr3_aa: ASSAQNYEQY

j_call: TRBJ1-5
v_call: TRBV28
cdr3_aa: ASSLIPLAGKQPQH